The subject of this entry is one TCR beta chain. The sample holds a few counts of this clonotype. Its antigen has not been determined. Per-nucleotide qualities are absent, and no much larger clonotype sits a single base away. Including the terminal cysteine and phenylalanine, the CDR3 comprises 16 residues. Solely the CDR3 DNA is kept, with 48 bases framed from the first base. V lost 2 bases and J lost 2 bases; the stretch between them is 14 bases long. Taken from the germline V gene, the CDR1 and CDR2 loops are MNHEY and SVGAGI. This record belongs to a study of post-analysis software for immune sequencing data (dated by TCRdb to 2014 to 2015). For the study in its entirety: The recorded disease courses included relapsing-remitting, secondary progressive and progressive-relapsing multiple sclerosis, and some patients had no subtype annotation. The patient repertoires were compared against about 10 previously published healthy control repertoires obtained from donors aged about 6 to 28 years. A subset of samples was prepared in parallel using single-end sample barcoding, then pooled and co-amplified after Illumina adapter ligation. The research as a whole found: Normalized Chao1 diversity was significantly lower in multiple sclerosis patients than controls, suggesting substantial peripheral T-cell clonal expansion. The control group was slightly older than the multiple sclerosis patient group. Direct clustering with F measure showed strong co-clustering of samples prepared in the same batch, prompting a batch-effect correction. Roughly 5 TRBV segments, including TRBV5-6, TRBV5-1 and TRBV20-1, were significantly more frequent in patients than controls.

TCR beta repertoires were profiled from peripheral blood of 13 young patients with multiple sclerosis to demonstrate the VDJtools post-analysis software. Multiple sclerosis patients were children and adolescents aged roughly 6 to 16 years. Library method: PCR. Sequenced using an Illumina HiSeq 2500. To reduce PCR and sequencing biases, unique molecular identifiers were incorporated into the TCR beta cDNA libraries. Per 1 to 10 million input T cells, roughly 500,000 cDNA molecules were obtained, such that each molecule approximated one T cell. Patient libraries were prepared and sequenced with the same protocol used for the earlier healthy control dataset. Samples belonging to the same batch were prepared together, multiplexed and sequenced on a shared HiSeq lane. Per the original workflow: MIGEC was used to process the raw barcoded reads, and molecular identifier groups with only a single read were discarded before consensus assembly and CDR3 extraction. Clonotype tables were post-analysed with VDJtools, normalizing diversity by down-sampling all datasets to the smallest sample size. To correct batch-related cross-sample contamination, repertoire overlap clustering matched CDR3 amino acid sequences but not nucleotide sequences. In-frame beta chains were kept once TCRdb had trimmed the public reads at Q25 with fastp and called clones with MiXCR. Here each entry gathers all rows of one CDR3 protein and keeps the most common genes and DNA. None of the V and J calls come from the authors' own analysis; TCRdb made them. The sample table lists roughly 650,000 distinct CDR3 sequences, approximately 60% of them with a count of one. In total, the top ten clones hold about 11% of the sample.

Recombination linked TRBV6-5 to TRBJ2-3, with TRBD1 as a weak D call on 7 bases. The receptor was isolated from a girl aged 2 to 9 with multiple sclerosis. Sample: blood. DNA sequence: TGTGCCAGCAGTTACAGCGGCGGGACAGTCACAGATACGCAGTATTTT. This yields the protein CASSYSGGTVTDTQYF.